Listed here is a single T cell receptor beta chain. The data were obtained in a study of OX40 agonist ivuxolimab in advanced cancers. V lost 5 bases to trimming and J lost 5 bases; unmatched junction nucleotides: 8. The CDR3 has 15 residues. The germline V gene encodes CDR1 SGHAT and CDR2 FQNNGV. Sequenced by immunoSEQ multiplex PCR; TCRdb stores in-frame clones only, minus some. The sample lists under 50,000 clones; around 90% were seen once. The chain carries TRBV11-2 and TRBJ2-3, with TRBD2 matching 9 bases. This clonotype originated in an adult with an advanced solid tumor such as melanoma, head and neck, liver or kidney cancer. The source material was CD4+ or CD8+ T cells sorted from blood, sampled in a trial of the OX40 agonist ivuxolimab. DNA for the CDR3: TGTGCCAGCAGCCCGCCGGCGGGGGGGCTAGATACGCAGTATTTT. Its translation: CASSPPAGGLDTQYF.